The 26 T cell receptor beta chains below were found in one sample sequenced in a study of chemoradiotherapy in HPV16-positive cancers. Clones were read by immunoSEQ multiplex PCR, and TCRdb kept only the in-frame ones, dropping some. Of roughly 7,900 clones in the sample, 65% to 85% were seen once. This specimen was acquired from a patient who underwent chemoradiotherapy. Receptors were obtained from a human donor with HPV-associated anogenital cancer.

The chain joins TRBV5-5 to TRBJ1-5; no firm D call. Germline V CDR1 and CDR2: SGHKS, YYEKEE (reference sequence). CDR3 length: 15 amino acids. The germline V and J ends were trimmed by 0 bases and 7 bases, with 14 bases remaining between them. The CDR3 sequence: CASSLAPRRGQPQHF. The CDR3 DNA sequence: TGTGCCAGCAGCTTGGCCCCCCGACGCGGGCAGCCCCAGCATTTT.

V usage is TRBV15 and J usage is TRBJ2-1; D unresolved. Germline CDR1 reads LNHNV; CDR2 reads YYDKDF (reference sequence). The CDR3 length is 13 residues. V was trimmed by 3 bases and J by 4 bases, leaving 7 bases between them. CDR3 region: CATSRVKYNEQFF. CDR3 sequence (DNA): TGTGCCACCAGCAGGGTGAAGTACAATGAGCAGTTCTTC.

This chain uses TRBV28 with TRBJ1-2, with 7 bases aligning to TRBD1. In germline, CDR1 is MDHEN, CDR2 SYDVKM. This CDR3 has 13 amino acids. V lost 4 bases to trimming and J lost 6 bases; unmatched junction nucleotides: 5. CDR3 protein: CASSSATGDGYTF. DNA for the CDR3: TGTGCCAGCAGTTCGGCCACAGGGGATGGCTACACCTTC.

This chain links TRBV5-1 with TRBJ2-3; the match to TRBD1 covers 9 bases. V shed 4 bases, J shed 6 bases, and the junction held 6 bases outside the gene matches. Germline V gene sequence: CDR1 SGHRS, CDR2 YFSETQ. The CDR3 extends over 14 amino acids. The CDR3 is CASSTDRGTDTQYF. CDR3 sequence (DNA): TGCGCCAGCAGCACCGACAGGGGGACGGATACGCAGTATTTT.

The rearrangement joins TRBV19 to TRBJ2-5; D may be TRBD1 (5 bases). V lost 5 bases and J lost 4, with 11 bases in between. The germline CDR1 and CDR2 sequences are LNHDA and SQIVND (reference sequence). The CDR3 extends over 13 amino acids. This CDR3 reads CASSVTGTETQYF. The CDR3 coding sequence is TGTGCCAGTAGTGTTACAGGAACAGAGACCCAGTACTTC.

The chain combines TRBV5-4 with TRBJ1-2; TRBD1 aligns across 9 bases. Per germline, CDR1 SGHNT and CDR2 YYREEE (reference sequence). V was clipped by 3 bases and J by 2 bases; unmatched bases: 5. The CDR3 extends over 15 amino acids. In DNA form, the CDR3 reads TGTGCCAGCAGCTCAAGGGACAGGGAAAACTATGGCTACACCTTC. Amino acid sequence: CASSSRDRENYGYTF.

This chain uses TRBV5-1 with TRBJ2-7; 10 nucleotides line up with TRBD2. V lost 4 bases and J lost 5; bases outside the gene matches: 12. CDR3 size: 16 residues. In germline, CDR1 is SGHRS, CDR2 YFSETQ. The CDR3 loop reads CASSPPTGTSDDEQYF. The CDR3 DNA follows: TGCGCCAGCAGCCCTCCCACCGGGACTAGCGACGACGAGCAGTACTTC.

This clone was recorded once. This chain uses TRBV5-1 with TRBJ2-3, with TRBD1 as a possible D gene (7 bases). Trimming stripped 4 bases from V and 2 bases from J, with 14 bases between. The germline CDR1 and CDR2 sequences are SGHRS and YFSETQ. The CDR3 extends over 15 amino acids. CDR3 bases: TGCGCCAGCAGCAGGAGGGACAGATTCACAGATACGCAGTATTTT. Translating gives CASSRRDRFTDTQYF. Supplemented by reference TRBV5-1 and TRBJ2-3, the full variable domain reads KAGVTQTPRYLIKTRGQQVTLSCSPISGHRSVSWYQQTPGQGLQFLFEYFSETQRNKGNFPGRFSGRQFSNSRSEMNVSTLELGDSALYLCASSRRDRFTDTQYFGPGTRLTVL.

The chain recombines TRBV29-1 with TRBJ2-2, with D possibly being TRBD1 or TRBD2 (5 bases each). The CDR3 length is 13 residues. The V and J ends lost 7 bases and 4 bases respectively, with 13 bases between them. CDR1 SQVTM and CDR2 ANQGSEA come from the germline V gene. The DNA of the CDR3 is TGCAGCGCTGGGGACCCCACCACCGGGGAGCTGTTTTTT. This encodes CSAGDPTTGELFF.

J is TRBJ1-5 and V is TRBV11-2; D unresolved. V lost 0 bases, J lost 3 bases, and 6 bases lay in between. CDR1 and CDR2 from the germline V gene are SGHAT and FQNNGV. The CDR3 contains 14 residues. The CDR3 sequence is CASSLESDNQPQHF. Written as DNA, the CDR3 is TGTGCCAGCAGCTTAGAGTCCGACAATCAGCCCCAGCATTTT.

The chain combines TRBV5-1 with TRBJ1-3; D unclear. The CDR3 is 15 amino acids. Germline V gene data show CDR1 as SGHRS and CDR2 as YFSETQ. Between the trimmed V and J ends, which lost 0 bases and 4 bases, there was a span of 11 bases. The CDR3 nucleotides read TGCGCCAGCAGCTTGGACGCGATGTCCGGAAACACCATATATTTT. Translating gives CASSLDAMSGNTIYF.

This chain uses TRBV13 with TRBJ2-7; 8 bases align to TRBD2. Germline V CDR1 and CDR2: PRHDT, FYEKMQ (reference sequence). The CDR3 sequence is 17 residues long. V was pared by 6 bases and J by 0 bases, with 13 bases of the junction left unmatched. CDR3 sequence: CASRPRAGAGGSYEQYF. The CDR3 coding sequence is TGTGCCAGCAGGCCTCGGGCTGGGGCGGGGGGCTCCTACGAGCAGTACTTC. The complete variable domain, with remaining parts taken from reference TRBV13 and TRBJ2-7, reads AAGVIQSPRHLIKEKRETATLKCYPIPRHDTVYWYQQGPGQDPQFLISFYEKMQSDKGSIPDRFSAQQFSDYHSELNMSSLELGDSALYFCASRPRAGAGGSYEQYFGPGTRLTVT.

CDR3 DNA sequence: TGTGCCAGCAGCTTAGAAGCGGGAGCAGAGACCCAGTACTTC. Its protein product is CASSLEAGAETQYF. J is TRBJ2-5 and V is TRBV7-2; 8 bases align to TRBD2. CDR3 length: 14 amino acids. The J segment lost 4 bases and the V segment lost 1 base, leaving 2 bases of the junction unmatched. Germline CDR1 is SGHTA and CDR2 is FQGNSA. Variable domain in full (rest from reference TRBV7-2 and TRBJ2-5): GAGVSQSPSNKVTEKGKDVELRCDPISGHTALYWYRQSLGQGLEFLIYFQGNSAPDKSGLPSDRFSAERTGGSVSTLTIQRTQQEDSAVYLCASSLEAGAETQYFGPGTRLLVL.

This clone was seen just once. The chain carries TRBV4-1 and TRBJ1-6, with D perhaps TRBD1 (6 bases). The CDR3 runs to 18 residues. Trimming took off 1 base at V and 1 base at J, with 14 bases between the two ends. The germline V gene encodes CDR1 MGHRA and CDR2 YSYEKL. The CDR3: CASSQVLTGLSYNSPLHF. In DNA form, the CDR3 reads TGCGCCAGCAGCCAAGTTCTCACAGGGTTGTCCTATAATTCACCCCTCCACTTT.

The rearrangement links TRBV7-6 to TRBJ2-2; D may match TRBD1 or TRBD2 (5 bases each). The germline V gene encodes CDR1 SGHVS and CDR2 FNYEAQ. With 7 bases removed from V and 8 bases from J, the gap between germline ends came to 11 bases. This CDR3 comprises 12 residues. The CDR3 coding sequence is TGTGCCAGCATGGACGGGACGGGGGAGCTGTTTTTT. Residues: CASMDGTGELFF.

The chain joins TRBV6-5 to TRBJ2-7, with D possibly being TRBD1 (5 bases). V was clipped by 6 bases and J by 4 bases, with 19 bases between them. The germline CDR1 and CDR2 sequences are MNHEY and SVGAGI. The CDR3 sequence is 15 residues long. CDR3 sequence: CASSQGVGSWYEQYF. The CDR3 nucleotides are TGTGCCAGCAGCCAAGGGGTGGGATCTTGGTACGAGCAGTACTTC.

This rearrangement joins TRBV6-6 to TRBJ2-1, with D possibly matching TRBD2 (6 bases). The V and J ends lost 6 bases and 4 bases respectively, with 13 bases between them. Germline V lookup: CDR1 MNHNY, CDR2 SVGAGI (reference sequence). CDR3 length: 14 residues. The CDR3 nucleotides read TGTGCCAGCAGAATAGCGGAGTCGTACAATGAGCAGTTCTTC. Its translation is CASRIAESYNEQFF.

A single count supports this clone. The CDR3 region is CASSSTRTGANYGYTF. The CDR3 coding sequence is TGTGCCAGCAGTTCCACAAGGACAGGGGCTAACTATGGCTACACCTTC. The chain uses TRBV6-5 and TRBJ1-2; TRBD1 aligns across 9 bases. CDR3 size: 16 residues. Germline trimming cut 4 bases from V and 0 bases from J; bases unmatched to any gene: 6. Germline CDR1 is MNHEY and CDR2 is SVGAGI.

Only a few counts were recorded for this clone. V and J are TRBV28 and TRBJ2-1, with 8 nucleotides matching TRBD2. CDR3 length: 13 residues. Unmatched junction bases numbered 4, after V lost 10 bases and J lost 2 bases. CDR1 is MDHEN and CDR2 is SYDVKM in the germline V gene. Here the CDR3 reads CATGTRAYNEQFF. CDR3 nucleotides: TGTGCCACCGGGACTAGGGCCTACAATGAGCAGTTCTTC.

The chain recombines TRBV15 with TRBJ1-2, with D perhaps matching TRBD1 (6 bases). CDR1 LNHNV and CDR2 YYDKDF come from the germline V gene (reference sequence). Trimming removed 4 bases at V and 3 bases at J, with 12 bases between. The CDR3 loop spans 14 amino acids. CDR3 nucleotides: TGTGCCACCAGCACTCCGGGGGCGGACTATGGCTACACCTTC. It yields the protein CATSTPGADYGYTF.

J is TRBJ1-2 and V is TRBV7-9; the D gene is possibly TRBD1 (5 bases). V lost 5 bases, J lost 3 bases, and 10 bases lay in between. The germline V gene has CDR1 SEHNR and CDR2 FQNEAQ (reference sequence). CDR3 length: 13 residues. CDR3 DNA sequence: TGTGCCAGCAGCCCTGACAGCCACTATGGCTACACCTTC. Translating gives CASSPDSHYGYTF.

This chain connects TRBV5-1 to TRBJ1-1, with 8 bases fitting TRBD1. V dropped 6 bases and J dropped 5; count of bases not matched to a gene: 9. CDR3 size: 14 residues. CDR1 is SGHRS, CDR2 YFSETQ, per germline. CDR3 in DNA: TGCGCCAGCACCCTAGATACAGGGGGGACTGAAGCTTTCTTT. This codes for CASTLDTGGTEAFF.

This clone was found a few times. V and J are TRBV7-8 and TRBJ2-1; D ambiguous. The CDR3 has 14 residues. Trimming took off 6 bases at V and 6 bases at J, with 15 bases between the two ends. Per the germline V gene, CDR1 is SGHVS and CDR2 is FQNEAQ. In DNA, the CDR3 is TGTGCCAGCAGACGTGAAGAAGTATCCAATGAGCAGTTCTTC. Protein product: CASRREEVSNEQFF.

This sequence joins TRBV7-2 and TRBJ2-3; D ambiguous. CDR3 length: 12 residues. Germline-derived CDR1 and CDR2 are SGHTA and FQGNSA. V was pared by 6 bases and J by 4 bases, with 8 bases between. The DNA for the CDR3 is TGTGCCAGCAGGGCCGTTCCAGATACGCAGTATTTT. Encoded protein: CASRAVPDTQYF.

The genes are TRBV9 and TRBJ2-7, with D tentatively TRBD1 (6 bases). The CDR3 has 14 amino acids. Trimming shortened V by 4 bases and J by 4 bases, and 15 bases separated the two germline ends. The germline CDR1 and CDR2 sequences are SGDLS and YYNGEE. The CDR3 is CASSPLTQGYEQYF. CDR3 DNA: TGTGCCAGCAGCCCTTTGACCCAGGGGTACGAGCAGTACTTC.

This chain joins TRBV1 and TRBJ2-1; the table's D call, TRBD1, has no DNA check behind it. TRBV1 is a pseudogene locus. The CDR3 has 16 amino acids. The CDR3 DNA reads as TGCACCAGCAGCCAGCCCCGTCAAGAACAGCCAAATGGGCAGTTCTTC. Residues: CTSSQPRQEQPNGQFF.